This is a list of T cell receptor beta chains from one sample in a study of CD8 T cells in Susac syndrome. Each CDR3 protein gets one entry after TCRdb re-called the immunoSEQ multiplex PCR reads with MiXCR. This table holds around 190,000 distinct CDR3 sequences, roughly 95% found once. Sequences were obtained from CD4+ T cells from PBMCs. These receptors were taken from a human donor in good health. Both conserved end residues are part of each CDR3. A D gene is named only where the DNA matches it firmly. Not all rows give a size; the values are once, few, many and, for expanded clones, a class.

.	TRBJ2-3	TRBD1	TRBV20-1	CSVPGQGTDTQYF	TGCAGTGTCCCGGGACAGGGAACAGATACGCAGTATTTT
.	TRBJ2-4	.	TRBV29-1	CSVEDRGIQYF	TGCAGCGTTGAAGATCGGGGAATTCAGTACTTC
.	TRBJ1-5	.	TRBV30	CAWSLQVSNQPQHF	TGTGCCTGGAGTCTCCAAGTTAGCAATCAGCCCCAGCATTTT
.	TRBJ1-1	.	TRBV28	CASSPRKSEAFF	TGTGCCAGCAGCCCACGGAAGTCTGAAGCTTTCTTT
.	TRBJ2-7	TRBD2	TRBV29-1	CSARTSGREEQYF	TGCAGCGCTAGGACTAGCGGGAGGGAAGAGCAGTACTTC
.	TRBJ2-1	TRBD1	TRBV9	CASSVAGTVPNEQFF	TGTGCCAGCAGCGTAGCCGGGACAGTCCCCAATGAGCAGTTCTTC
.	TRBJ2-3	TRBD2	TRBV3-1	CASSPLAGVEYF	TGTGCCAGCAGCCCACTAGCGGGGGTAGAGTATTTT
.	TRBJ1-2	.	TRBV20-1	CSAREGRRYGYTF	TGCAGTGCTAGAGAGGGACGGCGCTATGGCTACACCTTC
.	TRBJ2-4	TRBD1	TRBV18	CASSPLTGQGGNIQYF	TGTGCCAGCTCACCTCTTACGGGACAGGGGGGAAACATTCAGTACTTC
.	TRBJ2-2	.	TRBV29-1	CSVVGSSTFGELFF	TGCAGCGTTGTGGGTAGCTCTACTTTTGGGGAGCTGTTTTTT
.	TRBJ2-1	.	TRBV20-1	CSAGGDHNEQFF	TGCAGTGCCGGCGGGGACCACAATGAGCAGTTCTTC
.	TRBJ2-1	TRBD2	TRBV7-2	CASSIGTSGYNEQFF	TGTGCCAGCAGTATTGGGACTAGCGGATACAATGAGCAGTTCTTC
.	TRBJ2-3	.	TRBV6-2/TRBV6-3	CASSYVAGEADTQYF	TGTGCCAGCAGTTACGTGGCAGGGGAGGCAGATACGCAGTATTTT
.	TRBJ1-5	.	TRBV7-3	CASSAQGPGQPQHF	TGTGCCAGCAGCGCACAGGGACCGGGCCAGCCCCAGCATTTT
.	TRBJ2-1	TRBD2	TRBV5-6	CASSVLAGGYNEQFF	TGTGCCAGCAGCGTACTAGCGGGAGGTTACAATGAGCAGTTCTTC
.	TRBJ2-5	TRBD2	TRBV12-3/TRBV12-4	CATTTSRGETQYF	TGTGCCACCACGACTAGCCGGGGTGAGACCCAGTACTTC
.	TRBJ2-3	.	TRBV20-1	CSARQIAFSTDTQYF	TGCAGTGCTAGACAGATAGCGTTTAGCACAGATACGCAGTATTTT
.	TRBJ1-3	TRBD1	TRBV29-1	CSYRTGKNTIYF	TGCAGCTACCGGACAGGGAAAAACACCATATATTTT
.	TRBJ2-7	.	TRBV3-1	CASSQKGGTVYEQYF	TGTGCCAGCAGCCAAAAAGGGGGGACGGTCTACGAGCAGTACTTC
.	TRBJ2-3	.	TRBV5-1	CASNRDEDTQYF	TGCGCCAGCAATCGGGATGAAGATACGCAGTATTTT
.	TRBJ2-1	TRBD2	TRBV20-1	CSASRTSGSGGNEQFF	TGCAGTGCTAGTCGGACTAGCGGGAGTGGTGGCAATGAGCAGTTCTTC
.	TRBJ1-1	.	TRBV19	CASSAPGHRNTEAFF	TGTGCCAGTAGTGCCCCGGGACACAGGAACACTGAAGCTTTCTTT
.	TRBJ2-3	.	TRBV7-2	CASSLVDNTQYF	TGTGCCAGCAGCTTAGTGGATAATACGCAGTATTTT
.	TRBJ2-6	TRBD1	TRBV18	CASSLQGAHTSGANVLTF	TGTGCCAGCTCCCTCCAGGGGGCACATACCTCTGGGGCCAACGTCCTGACTTTC
.	TRBJ2-2	.	TRBV11-1	CASSSGTTGELFF	TGTGCCAGCAGCTCCGGGACTACCGGGGAGCTGTTTTTT
.	TRBJ2-7	.	TRBV27	CASSLRGAEQYF	TGTGCCAGCAGTTTAAGGGGGGCCGAGCAGTACTTC
.	TRBJ2-3	.	TRBV4-3	CASSQGRGGGNRDTQYF	TGCGCCAGCAGCCAGGGACGGGGAGGAGGTAATAGGGATACGCAGTATTTT
.	TRBJ2-3	.	TRBV28	CASSLGLGHHTQYF	TGTGCCAGCAGTTTAGGGCTAGGGCATCATACGCAGTATTTT
.	TRBJ2-1	TRBD2	TRBV7-3	CASSLLSGSLFF	TGTGCCAGCAGCCTTCTTAGCGGGAGTCTGTTCTTC
.	TRBJ1-2	.	TRBV28	CASSFRGVYYGYTF	TGTGCCAGCAGTTTTCGGGGGGTCTACTATGGCTACACCTTC
.	TRBJ1-5	.	TRBV3-1	CASSQSGYQPQHF	TGTGCCAGCAGCCAGTCGGGATATCAGCCCCAGCATTTT
.	TRBJ2-1	.	TRBV24-1	CATSDRRSSSYNEQFF	TGTGCCACCAGTGACCGCAGGTCGAGCTCCTACAATGAGCAGTTCTTC
.	TRBJ2-5	TRBD2	TRBV30	CAFQPYSGRLTGAQYF	TGTGCCTTCCAACCCTATAGCGGGAGGCTCACGGGGGCCCAGTACTTC
once	TRBJ1-1	.	TRBV12-3/TRBV12-4	CASMIGWRAEAFF	TGTGCCAGCATGATCGGCTGGCGGGCTGAAGCTTTCTTT
.	TRBJ2-1	.	TRBV30	CAWSTGFWSSYNEQFF	TGTGCCTGGAGTACAGGGTTCTGGAGCTCCTACAATGAGCAGTTCTTC
.	TRBJ1-1	.	TRBV5-1	CASSLGHGRNTEAFF	TGCGCCAGCAGCTTGGGACACGGGCGGAACACTGAAGCTTTCTTT
once	TRBJ2-7	.	TRBV29-1	CSAQGGSHYEQYF	TGCAGCGCCCAGGGCGGCAGTCACTACGAGCAGTACTTC
once	TRBJ2-3	.	TRBV9	CASSGRTSRTDTQYF	TGTGCCAGCAGCGGACGGACATCCCGCACAGATACGCAGTATTTT
.	TRBJ1-5	.	TRBV12-3/TRBV12-4	CASSWAYDQPQHF	TGTGCCAGCAGTTGGGCCTATGATCAGCCCCAGCATTTT